The 8 T cell receptor beta chains below come from one sample, sequenced in a study of blood T cells in healthy people across ages. Through a sample-barcoded 5' primer and a J-beta primer mix, a second PCR was run for 7 to 11 cycles. Via MiXCR, TCRdb re-called the 5' RACE reads, giving one row per CDR3 protein. The sample includes 1.5 million to 2 million distinct CDR3 sequences, about 50% of them seen just once. The material sequenced was blood. These receptors were taken from a woman aged 35 to 49 in good health.

This chain connects TRBV7-2 to TRBJ1-2; D is unclear. V lost 3 bases and J lost 0, with 23 bases in between. The CDR3 runs to 19 residues. Germline loops: CDR1 SGHTA, CDR2 FQGNSA. The CDR3 nucleotides are TGTGCCAGCAGCTTTGAGAGGTTGGGCCCCACAGAACCTAACTATGGCTACACCTTC. This translates into CASSFERLGPTEPNYGYTF. The full variable domain, completed using reference TRBV7-2 and TRBJ1-2, is GAGVSQSPSNKVTEKGKDVELRCDPISGHTALYWYRQSLGQGLEFLIYFQGNSAPDKSGLPSDRFSAERTGGSVSTLTIQRTQQEDSAVYLCASSFERLGPTEPNYGYTFGSGTRLTVV.

The rearrangement uses TRBV7-9 and TRBJ2-3, with D tentatively TRBD1 (5 bases). V was shortened by 10 bases and J by 6 bases, with 14 bases between the two germline ends. The length of the CDR3 is 12 residues. Germline V gene data show CDR1 as SEHNR and CDR2 as FQNEAQ (reference sequence). CDR3 sequence reads: CATATGADTQYF. DNA for the CDR3: TGTGCCACGGCAACAGGAGCCGATACGCAGTATTTT.

This clonotype was found a few times. V is TRBV24-1 and J is TRBJ2-3; D unclear. This CDR3 has 18 residues. V was trimmed by 3 bases and J by 0 bases, leaving 18 bases between them. In germline, CDR1 is KGHDR, CDR2 SFDVKD. The CDR3 loop is CATSDGTKVGLSTDTQYF. DNA of the CDR3: TGTGCCACCAGTGATGGAACAAAGGTGGGTCTGAGCACAGATACGCAGTATTTT.

This clonotype appeared many times. This chain links TRBV7-9 with TRBJ2-1, with D tentatively TRBD1 or TRBD2 (6 bases each). The length of the CDR3 is 17 residues. CDR1 is SEHNR and CDR2 is FQNEAQ in the germline V gene (reference sequence). The V and J ends lost 5 bases and 0 bases respectively, with 17 bases between them. The CDR3 nucleotides read TGTGCCAGCAGCGCACAACATCGGGGGCTCTCCTACAATGAGCAGTTCTTC. Translating it yields CASSAQHRGLSYNEQFF.

V gene TRBV6-5 combines with J gene TRBJ1-6; no firm D call. CDR1 is MNHEY, CDR2 SVGAGI, per germline. CDR3 length equals 16 residues. Trimming cost V 6 bases and J 0 bases, with 12 bases left between them. CDR3 nucleotide sequence: TGTGCCAGCAGCAGAGGACGGAGCTCCTATAATTCACCCCTCCACTTT. Translation: CASSRGRSSYNSPLHF.

The rearrangement joins TRBV9 to TRBJ1-2; TRBD1 agrees at 8 bases. The CDR3 covers 11 residues. Germline loops: CDR1 SGDLS, CDR2 YYNGEE. The junction had 2 bases not matched to a gene; V was cut back by 3 bases and J by 10 bases. In nucleotides, the CDR3 is TGTGCCAGCAGCGCGACAGGGGACTACACCTTC. Translating gives CASSATGDYTF.

This clonotype was seen only a few times. The genes are TRBV6-2 or TRBV6-3 and TRBJ2-1; D tentatively fits TRBD1 or TRBD2 (5 bases each). Deletions cut 8 bases from V and 3 bases from J, with 17 bases between. Germline V gene data show CDR1 as MNHEY and CDR2 as SVGEGT. The CDR3 has 15 residues. CDR3 nucleotides: TGTGCCAGCGCGGTAGGGGCTAGCTACTACAATGAGCAGTTCTTC. Translation: CASAVGASYYNEQFF.

V gene TRBV12-3 or TRBV12-4 combines with J gene TRBJ2-3; weak D call: TRBD2 (6 bases). The germline V and J ends were trimmed by 4 bases and 1 base, with 12 bases remaining between them. CDR3 length: 15 amino acids. CDR3 nucleotide sequence: TGTGCCAGCAGTTCGGGACTCGGGCGCACAGATACGCAGTATTTT. Its translation is CASSSGLGRTDTQYF.